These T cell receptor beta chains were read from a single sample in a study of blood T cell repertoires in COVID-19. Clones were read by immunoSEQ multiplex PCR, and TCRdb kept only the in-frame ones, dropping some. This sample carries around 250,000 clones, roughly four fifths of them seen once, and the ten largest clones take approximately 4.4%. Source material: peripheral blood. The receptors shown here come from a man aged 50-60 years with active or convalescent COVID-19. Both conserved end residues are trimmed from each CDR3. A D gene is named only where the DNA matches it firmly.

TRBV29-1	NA	SVIPGSEGEKLF
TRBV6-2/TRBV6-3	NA	ASSSPGLPQH
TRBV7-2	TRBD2	ASSPRTSGYTDTQY
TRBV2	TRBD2	ASQSWGGGADTQY
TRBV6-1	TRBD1	ASSETNRGYEQY
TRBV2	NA	ASSLTTQYGYT
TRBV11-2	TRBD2	ASSRGTRLYNEQF
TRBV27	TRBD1	ASSLAGTGGSYEQY
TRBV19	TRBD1	ASSTQGAYTGELF
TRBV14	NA	ASNSGASAERNEQY
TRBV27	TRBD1	ASSPRQGVTGELF
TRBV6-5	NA	ASSFGGQSGANVLT
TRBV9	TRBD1	ASSVAGTGPRGGYT
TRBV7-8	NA	ASSLARDQRGNEQF
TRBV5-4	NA	ASSTDPRTEQY
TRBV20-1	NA	SSWLYNEQF
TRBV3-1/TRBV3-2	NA	ASSPQAVNNEQF
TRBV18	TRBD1	ASSLGQVYGYT
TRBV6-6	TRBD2	ASSLGLAGGETQY
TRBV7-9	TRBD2	ASTPGGFAGSTDTQY
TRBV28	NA	ASRTTGPLNEKLF
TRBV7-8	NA	ASLTRVGYEQY
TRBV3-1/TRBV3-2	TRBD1	ASSLQTGLADTQY
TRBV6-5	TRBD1	ATSSLDRGNNEQF
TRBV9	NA	ASSVGNPSISYNEQF
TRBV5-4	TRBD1	ASSFDRGSSYEQY
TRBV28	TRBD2	ASSLLALAGGPNTGELF
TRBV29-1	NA	SVGTGNTEAF
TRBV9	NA	ASSAGVTDDFGNTIY
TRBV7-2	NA	ASSLDRQDTDTQY
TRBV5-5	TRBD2	ASKLLAGESYEQY
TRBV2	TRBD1	ASSGDRVGEQY
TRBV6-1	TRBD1	ASSPSQGSTDTQY
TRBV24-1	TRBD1	AVQGGDLTDTQY
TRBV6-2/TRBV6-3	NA	ASSRLDREDYT
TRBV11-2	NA	ASSSTRGAGGYT
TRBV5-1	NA	ASSSGVYEQY
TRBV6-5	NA	ASIIRGANYGYT
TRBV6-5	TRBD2	ASSYSRLAGGGEQF
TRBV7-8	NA	ASSLGLGTFNTEAF
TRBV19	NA	ASSGARGFGGELF